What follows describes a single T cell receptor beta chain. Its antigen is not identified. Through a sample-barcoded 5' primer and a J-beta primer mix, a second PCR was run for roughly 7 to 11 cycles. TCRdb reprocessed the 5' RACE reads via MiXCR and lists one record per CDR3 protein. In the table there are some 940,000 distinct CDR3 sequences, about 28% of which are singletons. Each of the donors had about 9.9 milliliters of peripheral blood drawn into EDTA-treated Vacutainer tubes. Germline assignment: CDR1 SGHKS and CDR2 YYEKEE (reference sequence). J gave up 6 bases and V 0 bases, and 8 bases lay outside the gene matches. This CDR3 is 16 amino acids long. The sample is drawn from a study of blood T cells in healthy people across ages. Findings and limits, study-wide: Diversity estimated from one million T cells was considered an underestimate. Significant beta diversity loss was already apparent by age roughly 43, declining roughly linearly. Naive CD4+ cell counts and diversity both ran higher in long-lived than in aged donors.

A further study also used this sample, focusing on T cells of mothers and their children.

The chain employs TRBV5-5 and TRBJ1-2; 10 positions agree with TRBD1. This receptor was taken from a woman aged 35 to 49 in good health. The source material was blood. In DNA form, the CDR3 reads TGTGCCAGCAGCTTGGCCGGGACAGGGGTCGGGGATGGCTACACCTTC. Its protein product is CASSLAGTGVGDGYTF.